This T cell receptor beta chain was captured by sequencing in a study of cytomegalovirus exposure and HLA in healthy donors. This clone has only a few counts. The PCR was carried out with 60 Vbeta primers and 13 Jbeta primers. Some clones are missing from TCRdb's copy, which holds only in-frame ones; the method was immunoSEQ multiplex PCR. Found here are some 120,000 clones, about 75% of them singletons; the top ten hold about 12%. CDR1 and CDR2 from the germline V gene are SGHNT and YYREEE (reference sequence). Germline trimming cut 4 bases from V and 6 bases from J; bases unmatched to any gene: 10. The CDR3 sequence is 16 residues long.

The clonotype was recovered from a woman between 40 and 50 years old in good health and CMV-seropositive. The sequenced sample was PBMCs. V usage is TRBV5-4 and J usage is TRBJ2-1; TRBD2 agrees at 10 bases. CDR3: CASSQDGASGGNEQFF. In nucleotides, the CDR3 is TGTGCCAGCAGCCAAGATGGGGCTAGCGGGGGCAATGAGCAGTTCTTC.